This T cell receptor beta chain was recorded in a study of identical twins. Overall study results and limits: The presence of invariant MAIT and iNKT cells could partly confound analyses of zero-insertion sequences. Abundant cord blood beta clonotypes carried fewer insertions; memory repertoires showed none.

With respect to this clonotype: What it recognizes is unknown.

This CDR3 is built from 18 residues. Losses at the gene ends were 3 bases for V and 4 bases for J; bases not matched to a gene: 13. Germline V gene data show CDR1 as KGHSH and CDR2 as LQKENI. A universal primer site was incorporated via template switching, and the cDNA contained unique molecular identifiers. TCRdb independently ran MiXCR on the 5' RACE reads; one entry per CDR3 protein. The sample comprises 550,000 to 700,000 distinct CDR3 sequences, approximately 9.6% of which are singletons, and around 3% rests with the top ten. The same data also contributed to another study, on yellow fever vaccine responses in identical twins. From that paper: In identical twins, vaccine T cell responses appeared partly shared and partly individual.

The gene calls are TRBV18 and TRBJ2-3, with TRBD2 identical over 10 bases. Material for sequencing was PBMCs. This sequence was found in a woman in her late teens or twenties in good health. The DNA for the CDR3 is TGTGCCAGCTCACCGGTGTATAGGGCTAGCGGGAGCGCAGATACGCAGTATTTT. It codes for CASSPVYRASGSADTQYF.